The 3 T cell receptor beta chains presented below share a single source sample, sequenced in a study of blood T cells in healthy people across ages. The second PCR ran roughly 6 to 12 cycles with a sample-barcoded 5' primer and J-beta primers. Via MiXCR, TCRdb re-called the 5' RACE reads, giving one row per CDR3 protein. The sample comprises a few hundred thousand distinct CDR3 sequences, approximately 52% of which are singletons, and 51% rests with the top ten. The sequencing sample was made of blood. The origin of the receptors is a man aged 60 to 75 in good health.

DNA of the CDR3: TGCAGTGCTAGAGTTCCGGGGACAGAGACCCAGTACTTC. Translated, it gives CSARVPGTETQYF. This chain joins TRBV20-1 and TRBJ2-5, with D tentatively TRBD1 or TRBD2 (5 bases each). CDR1 and CDR2 from the germline V gene are DFQATT and SNEGSKA (reference sequence). The CDR3 totals 13 residues. Trimming cost V 1 base and J 4 bases, with 10 bases left between them.

The chain couples TRBV30 to TRBJ2-4; 9 bases match TRBD2. J was trimmed by 13 bases and V by 0 bases; bases with no gene match: 7. CDR1 GTSNPN and CDR2 SVGIG come from the germline V gene (reference sequence). The CDR3 loop spans 13 amino acids. CDR3 sequence: CAWSVLTSGEQYF. CDR3 nucleotides: TGTGCCTGGAGTGTACTGACTAGCGGAGAGCAGTACTTC.

The V and J genes are TRBV5-1 and TRBJ2-1, with 12 bases that match TRBD2. The CDR3 is 16 amino acids. Germline V lookup: CDR1 SGHRS, CDR2 YFSETQ. V gave up 4 bases and J gave up 7 bases; unmatched junction bases: 9. CDR3 nucleotides: TGCGCCAGCAGCGCGCGACTAGCGGGAGTCCGTAATGAGCAGTTCTTC. Its protein product is CASSARLAGVRNEQFF.